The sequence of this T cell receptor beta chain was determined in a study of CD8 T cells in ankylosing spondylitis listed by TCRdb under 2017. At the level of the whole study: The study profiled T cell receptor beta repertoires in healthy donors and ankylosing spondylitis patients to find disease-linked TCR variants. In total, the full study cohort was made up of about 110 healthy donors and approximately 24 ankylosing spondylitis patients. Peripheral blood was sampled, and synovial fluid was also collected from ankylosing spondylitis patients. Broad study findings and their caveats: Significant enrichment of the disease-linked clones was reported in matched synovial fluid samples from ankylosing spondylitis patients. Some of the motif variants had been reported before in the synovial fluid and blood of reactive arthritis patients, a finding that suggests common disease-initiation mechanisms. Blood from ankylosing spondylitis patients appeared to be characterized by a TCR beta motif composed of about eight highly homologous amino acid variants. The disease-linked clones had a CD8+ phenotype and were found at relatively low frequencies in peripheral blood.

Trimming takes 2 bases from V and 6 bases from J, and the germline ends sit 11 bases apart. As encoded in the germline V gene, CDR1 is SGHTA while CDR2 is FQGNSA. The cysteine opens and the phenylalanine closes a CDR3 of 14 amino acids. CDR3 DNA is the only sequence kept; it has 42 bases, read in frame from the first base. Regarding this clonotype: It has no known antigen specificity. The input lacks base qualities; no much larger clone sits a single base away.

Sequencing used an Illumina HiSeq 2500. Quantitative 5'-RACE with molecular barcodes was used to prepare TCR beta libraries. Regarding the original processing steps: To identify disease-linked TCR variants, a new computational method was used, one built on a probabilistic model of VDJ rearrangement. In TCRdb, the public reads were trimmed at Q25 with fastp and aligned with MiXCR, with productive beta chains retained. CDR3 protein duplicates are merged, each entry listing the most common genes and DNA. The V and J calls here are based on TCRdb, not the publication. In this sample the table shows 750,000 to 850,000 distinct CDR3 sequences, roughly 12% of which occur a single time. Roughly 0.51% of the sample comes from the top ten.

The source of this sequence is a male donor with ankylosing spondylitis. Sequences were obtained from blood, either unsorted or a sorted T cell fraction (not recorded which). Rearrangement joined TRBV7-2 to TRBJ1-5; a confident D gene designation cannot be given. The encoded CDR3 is CASSLSAGSQPQHF. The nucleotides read TGTGCCAGCAGCTTAAGTGCGGGTAGTCAGCCCCAGCATTTT.